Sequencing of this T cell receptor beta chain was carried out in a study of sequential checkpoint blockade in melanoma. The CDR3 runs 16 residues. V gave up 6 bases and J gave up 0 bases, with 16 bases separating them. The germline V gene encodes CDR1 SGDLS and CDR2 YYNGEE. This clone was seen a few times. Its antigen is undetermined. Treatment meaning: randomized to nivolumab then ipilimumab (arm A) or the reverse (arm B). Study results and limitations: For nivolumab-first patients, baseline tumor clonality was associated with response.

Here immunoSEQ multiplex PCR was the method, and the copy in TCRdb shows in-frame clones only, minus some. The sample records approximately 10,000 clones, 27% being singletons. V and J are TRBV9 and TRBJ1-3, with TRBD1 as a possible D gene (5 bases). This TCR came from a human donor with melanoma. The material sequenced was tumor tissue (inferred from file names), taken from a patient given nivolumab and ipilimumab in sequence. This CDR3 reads CASTFGAATSGNTIYF. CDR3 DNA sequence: TGTGCCAGCACCTTTGGGGCAGCCACCTCTGGAAACACCATATATTTT.